What follows describes a single T cell receptor (beta chain). This sample is part of a study of blood T cells in healthy people across ages. Next came a second PCR, run for about 7 to 11 cycles, which used a sample-barcoded 5' primer along with a J-beta primer mix. Via MiXCR, TCRdb re-called the 5' RACE reads, giving one row per CDR3 protein. The table lists approximately 960,000 distinct CDR3 sequences, 25% to 35% of them singletons. The same data also went into a second study, on T cells of mothers and their children. That study adds: Donation involved a few healthy Caucasian mothers and the six children that they had. Overlap measured in related mother-child pairs was slightly, non-significantly higher than in unrelated pairs.

Sequences were obtained from blood. The origin of this receptor is a middle-aged woman in good health.

As DNA, the CDR3 is TGTGCCACTCGAGAGGGGGGGACCTACGAGCAGTACTTC. Translated, it gives CATREGGTYEQYF. The V gene is TRBV3-1, the J gene TRBJ2-7; weak D call: TRBD2 (7 bases). Germline V gene sequence: CDR1 LGHDT, CDR2 YNNKEL (reference sequence). Trimming pared 10 bases from V and 2 bases from J, leaving 15 bases between. The CDR3 loop spans 13 amino acids.